The source of this T cell receptor beta chain is a study of T cells in Graves' hyperthyroidism and ophthalmopathy. Findings and limits, study-wide: Clonotypes that were expanded in thyroid above 0.001 mostly appeared in blood too.

The CDR3 sequence is 16 residues long. CDR1 and CDR2 from the germline V gene are WNHNN and SYGVQD (reference sequence). The junction had 10 bases not matched to a gene; V was cut back by 4 bases and J by 4 bases. Amplified TCR beta CDR3 regions came from RNA transcripts. The HTBI set primed first-round TCR CDR3 RT-PCR. TCRdb re-derived calls from the multiplex PCR reads in MiXCR, one entry per CDR3 protein. The sample consists of around 360,000 distinct CDR3 sequences, approximately 16% of them appearing once. Details on this clonotype: The antigen remains undetermined.

Source material: blood. This TCR derives from a woman aged 55-70 years with Graves' ophthalmopathy. The chain carries TRBV10-1 and TRBJ2-3; TRBD2 agrees at 8 bases. The CDR3 bases are TGCGCCAGCAGTGTGTCCAGCGGGAGCGGTGCAGATACGCAGTATTTT. Translating gives CASSVSSGSGADTQYF.